This entry lists 12 T cell receptor beta chains sequenced from one sample in a study of human T cells and chemical hapten exposure. Stated time point: pre-sensitization, week 0. Noted treatment: therapeutic diphenylcyclopropenone sensitization with weekly scalp DPC. TCRdb reprocessed the RACE reads via MiXCR and lists one record per CDR3 protein. The sample holds approximately 400,000 distinct CDR3 sequences; approximately 5.1% are singletons and the top ten take approximately 2.8%. Source: whole blood, taken in connection with sensitization to the hapten diphenylcyclopropenone (DPC). All receptors come from a woman between 50 and 59 years old with alopecia areata. Some clones in this sample may be carry-over from other donors' samples.

This clonotype was counted a few times. The J gene is TRBJ1-1, the V gene TRBV11-3; 9 bases map to TRBD1. V lost 0 bases to trimming and J lost 4 bases; unmatched junction nucleotides: 6. Germline loops: CDR1 SGHNT, CDR2 YENEEA. CDR3 length equals 16 residues. The CDR3: CASSLEPGQGCTEAFF. The DNA of the CDR3 is TGTGCCAGCAGCTTAGAACCGGGACAGGGATGCACTGAAGCTTTCTTT.

There are a few counts of this clonotype. V and J are TRBV5-5 and TRBJ2-7; D uncertain. Germline V CDR1 and CDR2: SGHKS, YYEKEE (reference sequence). The CDR3 is 14 residues long. Deletions cut 0 bases from V and 2 bases from J, with 9 bases between. The CDR3 protein is CASSLEATTYEQYF. CDR3 nucleotide sequence: TGTGCCAGCAGCTTGGAGGCCACCACCTACGAGCAGTACTTC.

This clonotype was seen at least ten times. The rearrangement links TRBV29-1 to TRBJ1-5, with D possibly matching TRBD1 (5 bases). V lost 1 base to trimming and J lost 6 bases, with 10 bases between them. CDR3 size: 13 residues. Looked up from germline, CDR1 is SQVTM and CDR2 is ANQGSEA. CDR3 nucleotide sequence: TGCAGCGTTGAAGGAGGGGACGGTCAGCCCCAGCATTTT. It is translated as CSVEGGDGQPQHF.

This clonotype was seen many times. The J gene is TRBJ2-1, the V gene TRBV20-1; 9 nucleotides agree with TRBD2. V shed 5 bases, J shed 9 bases, and the junction held 11 bases outside the gene matches. Germline values: CDR1 DFQATT, CDR2 SNEGSKA (reference sequence). The CDR3 covers 14 residues. The CDR3 loop reads CSASGLAAGGEQFF. CDR3 in DNA: TGCAGTGCTTCGGGACTAGCCGCCGGGGGTGAGCAGTTCTTC.

This clonotype appeared many times. This sequence joins TRBV25-1 and TRBJ2-7, with a tentative D call TRBD1 (5 bases). CDR1 and CDR2 from the germline V gene are MGHDK and SYGVNS. The V end lost 5 bases, the J end lost 9 bases, and 11 bases lay between the germline ends. The CDR3 extends over 11 amino acids. CDR3 nucleotide sequence: TGTGCCAGCAGTTCCCGAGACAGGCAGTACTTC. Protein product: CASSSRDRQYF.

This chain connects TRBV6-5 to TRBJ1-2; D uncertain. V lost 4 bases to trimming and J lost 4 bases, with 13 bases between them. Germline V gene sequence: CDR1 MNHEY, CDR2 SVGAGI. The CDR3 loop spans 14 amino acids. The CDR3 DNA reads as TGTGCCAGCAGTTCCCCGGATCATGGCTATGGCTACACCTTC. This translates into CASSSPDHGYGYTF.

In this sample, this clonotype turned up a few times. J is TRBJ2-7 and V is TRBV7-2; a weak D match, TRBD2 (5 bases). The germline CDR1 and CDR2 sequences are SGHTA and FQGNSA. V lost 0 bases and J lost 5, with 11 bases in between. The CDR3 spans 14 residues. The CDR3 DNA sequence: TGTGCCAGCAGCTTAGCCCGGGGAGTGGACGAGCAGTACTTC. Its protein is CASSLARGVDEQYF.

This clonotype was seen many times. The chain joins TRBV6-5 to TRBJ2-3; 7 bases fit TRBD1. Germline CDR1 is MNHEY and CDR2 is SVGAGI. The ends lost 0 bases at V and 1 base at J; junction bases unmatched: 4. The CDR3 is 16 residues long. CDR3 DNA: TGTGCCAGCAGTTACTCGGCCGGGACAGGCACAGATACGCAGTATTTT. It specifies CASSYSAGTGTDTQYF.

There are a few counts of this clonotype. The rearrangement joins TRBV5-4 to TRBJ2-7; TRBD1 might be the D (5 bases). Trimming took off 3 bases at V and 2 bases at J, with 6 bases between the two ends. Germline-derived CDR1 and CDR2 are SGHNT and YYREEE (reference sequence). The CDR3 totals 12 residues. The CDR3: CASSWGAYEQYF. CDR3 coding DNA: TGTGCCAGCAGCTGGGGCGCCTACGAGCAGTACTTC.

This clonotype was detected only a few times. J is TRBJ1-1 and V is TRBV20-1, with D uncertain. The CDR3 contains 15 residues. The V end was cut by 1 base, the J end by 6 bases, with 18 bases between. Germline CDR1 DFQATT, CDR2 SNEGSKA (reference sequence). The CDR3 loop reads CSARVPVMGSSEAFF. DNA of the CDR3: TGCAGTGCTAGAGTTCCAGTAATGGGGTCTTCTGAAGCTTTCTTT.

V is TRBV28 and J is TRBJ2-1; the D is unclear. The germline V gene encodes CDR1 MDHEN and CDR2 SYDVKM. This CDR3 has 16 residues. With 5 bases removed from V and 7 bases from J, the gap between germline ends came to 21 bases. CDR3 nucleotide sequence: TGTGCCAGCAGTGGGTCTGGGTGGATCGTGAGGAATGAGCAGTTCTTC. It yields the protein CASSGSGWIVRNEQFF.

This clonotype was picked up a small number of times. CDR3 coding DNA: TGTGCCAGCAGTTACCCGGACGGCAATCAGCCCCAGCATTTT. This gives the protein CASSYPDGNQPQHF. This chain uses TRBV6-6 with TRBJ1-5; D gene unclear. Per the germline V gene, CDR1 is MNHNY and CDR2 is SVGAGI (reference sequence). The CDR3 consists of 14 residues. The ends were cut back, 2 bases at V and 2 bases at J, with 7 bases in the middle.